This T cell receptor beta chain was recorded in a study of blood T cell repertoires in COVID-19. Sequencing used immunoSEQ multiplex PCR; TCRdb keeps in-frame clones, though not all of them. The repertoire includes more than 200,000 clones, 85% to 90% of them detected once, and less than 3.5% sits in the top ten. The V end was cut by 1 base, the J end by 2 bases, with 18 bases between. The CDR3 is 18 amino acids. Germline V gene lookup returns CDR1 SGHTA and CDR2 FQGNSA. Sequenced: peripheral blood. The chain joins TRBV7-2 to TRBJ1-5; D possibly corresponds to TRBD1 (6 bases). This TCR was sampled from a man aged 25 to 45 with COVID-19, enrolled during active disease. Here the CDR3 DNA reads TGTGCCAGCAGCTTAGTTGGTACGGGGGGCTACGGCAATCAGCCCCAGCATTTT. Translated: CASSLVGTGGYGNQPQHF. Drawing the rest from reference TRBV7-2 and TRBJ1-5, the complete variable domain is GAGVSQSPSNKVTEKGKDVELRCDPISGHTALYWYRQSLGQGLEFLIYFQGNSAPDKSGLPSDRFSAERTGGSVSTLTIQRTQQEDSAVYLCASSLVGTGGYGNQPQHFGDGTRLSIL.